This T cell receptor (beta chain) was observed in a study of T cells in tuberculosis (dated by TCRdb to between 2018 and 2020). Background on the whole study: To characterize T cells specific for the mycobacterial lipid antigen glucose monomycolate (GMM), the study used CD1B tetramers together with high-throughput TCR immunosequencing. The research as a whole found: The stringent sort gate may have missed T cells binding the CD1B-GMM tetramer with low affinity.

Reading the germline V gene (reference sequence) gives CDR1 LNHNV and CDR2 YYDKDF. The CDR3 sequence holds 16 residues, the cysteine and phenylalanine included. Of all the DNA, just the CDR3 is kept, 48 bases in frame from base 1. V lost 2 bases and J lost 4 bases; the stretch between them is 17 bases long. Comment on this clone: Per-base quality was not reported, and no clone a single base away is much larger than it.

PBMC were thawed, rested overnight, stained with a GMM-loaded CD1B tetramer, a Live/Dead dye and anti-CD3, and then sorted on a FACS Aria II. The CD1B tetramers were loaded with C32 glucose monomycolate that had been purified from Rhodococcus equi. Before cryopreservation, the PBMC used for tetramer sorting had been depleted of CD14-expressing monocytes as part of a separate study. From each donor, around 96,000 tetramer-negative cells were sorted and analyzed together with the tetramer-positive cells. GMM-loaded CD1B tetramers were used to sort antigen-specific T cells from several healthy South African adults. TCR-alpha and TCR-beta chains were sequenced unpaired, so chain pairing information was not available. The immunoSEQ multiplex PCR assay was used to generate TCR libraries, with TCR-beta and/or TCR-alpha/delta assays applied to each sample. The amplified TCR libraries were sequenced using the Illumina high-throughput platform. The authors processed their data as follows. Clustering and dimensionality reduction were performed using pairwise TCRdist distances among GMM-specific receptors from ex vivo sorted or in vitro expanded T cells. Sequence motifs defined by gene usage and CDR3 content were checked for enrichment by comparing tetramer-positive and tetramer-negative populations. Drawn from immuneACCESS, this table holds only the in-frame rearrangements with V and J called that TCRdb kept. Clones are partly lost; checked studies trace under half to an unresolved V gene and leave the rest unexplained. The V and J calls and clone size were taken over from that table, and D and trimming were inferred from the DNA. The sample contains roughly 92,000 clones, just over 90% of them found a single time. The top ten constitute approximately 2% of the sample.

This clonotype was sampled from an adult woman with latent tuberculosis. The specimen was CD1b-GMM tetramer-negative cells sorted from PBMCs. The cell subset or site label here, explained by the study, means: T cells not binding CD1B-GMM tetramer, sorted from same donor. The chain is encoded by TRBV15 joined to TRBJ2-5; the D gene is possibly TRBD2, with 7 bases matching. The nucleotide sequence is TGTGCCACCAGCAGAAAGAGTCGGGGGGCCGGAGAGACCCAGTACTTC. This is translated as CATSRKSRGAGETQYF.